The 9 T cell receptor beta chains reported below all come from one sample, sequenced in a study of regulatory and conventional T cells in RAG deficiency. Clones were sequenced by immunoSEQ multiplex PCR, and TCRdb holds only the in-frame ones, with some missing. The sample contains some 35,000 clones, about 80% of which appear only once. Conventional CD4+ T cells were sorted from blood as CD25-low CD127-high cells. This same sample was also taken into another study, of regulatory T cells. That publication notes: The PCR used 52 TRBV and 13 TRBJ primers.

The sample consisted of CD4+ effector T cells sorted from blood. These receptors all come from a human donor in good health.

This chain joins TRBV11-3 and TRBJ2-1; D may be TRBD1 or TRBD2 (5 bases each). Trimming cost V 6 bases and J 0 bases, with 15 bases left between them. The CDR3 runs to 16 residues. Germline assignment: CDR1 SGHNT and CDR2 YENEEA. Written as DNA, the CDR3 is TGTGCCAGCAGTCCGAGAGGGGTAAACTCCTACAATGAGCAGTTCTTC. This encodes CASSPRGVNSYNEQFF. The full variable domain, its missing parts supplied by reference TRBV11-3 and TRBJ2-1, is EAGVVQSPRYKIIEKKQPVAFWCNPISGHNTLYWYLQNLGQGPELLIRYENEEAVDDSQLPKDRFSAERLKGVDSTLKIQPAELGDSAVYLCASSPRGVNSYNEQFFGPGTRLTVL.

This clone was seen a handful of times. The chain employs TRBV4-2 and TRBJ1-4, with D possibly being TRBD1 (5 bases). V was pared by 0 bases and J by 8 bases, with 10 bases between. The CDR3 is 14 amino acids. The germline CDR1 and CDR2 sequences are LGHNA and YNFKEQ. The CDR3 sequence: CASSQDQGSEKLFF. CDR3 DNA: TGTGCCAGCAGCCAAGATCAGGGTAGCGAAAAACTGTTTTTT.

The chain is built from TRBV5-1 and TRBJ2-1; D is unresolved. Germline loops: CDR1 SGHRS, CDR2 YFSETQ. There are 13 residues in the CDR3. The V and J ends lost 0 bases and 4 bases respectively, with 5 bases between them. CDR3 nucleotides: TGCGCCAGCAGCTTGGAGCGATACAATGAGCAGTTCTTC. It codes for CASSLERYNEQFF.

This chain uses TRBV7-3 with TRBJ1-6; D gene uncertain. The germline CDR1 and CDR2 sequences are SGHTA and FQGTGA. The CDR3 extends over 14 amino acids. The ends were cut back, 8 bases at V and 7 bases at J, with 15 bases in the middle. For the CDR3, the DNA is TGTGCCAGCTCCCCGGCGGGCGGCAATTCACCCCTCCACTTT. It specifies CASSPAGGNSPLHF. Drawing the rest from reference TRBV7-3 and TRBJ1-6, the complete variable domain is GAGVSQTPSNKVTEKGKYVELRCDPISGHTALYWYRQSLGQGPEFLIYFQGTGAADDSGLPNDRFFAVRPEGSVSTLKIQRTERGDSAVYLCASSPAGGNSPLHFGNGTRLTVT.

The rearrangement links TRBV7-9 to TRBJ2-7; the D gene could be TRBD1 or TRBD2 (5 bases each). Per the germline V gene, CDR1 is SEHNR and CDR2 is FQNEAQ (reference sequence). CDR3 size: 15 residues. V was pared by 2 bases and J by 1 base, with 12 bases between. The CDR3 coding sequence is TGTGCCAGCAGCTTAAGGTCGGGGCAGTCCTACGAGCAGTACTTC. Protein: CASSLRSGQSYEQYF.

The rearrangement joins TRBV6-1 to TRBJ2-7; 7 nucleotides match TRBD1. This CDR3 spans 12 amino acids. Trimming removed 6 bases from V and 6 bases from J; junction bases left unmatched: 5. Per the germline V gene, CDR1 is MNHNS and CDR2 is SASEGT. The CDR3 DNA sequence: TGTGCCAGCAGGACGACAGGGCTCGAGCAGTACTTC. Translated, it gives CASRTTGLEQYF.

The CDR3 DNA follows: TGTGCCAGCAGGGACGGCGCTCGTAGCACTGAAGCTTTCTTT. It specifies CASRDGARSTEAFF. This sequence joins TRBV25-1 and TRBJ1-1; no firm D call. The CDR3 has 14 residues. Germline-derived CDR1 and CDR2 are MGHDK and SYGVNS. V gave up 6 bases and J gave up 4 bases, with 15 bases separating them.

In DNA form, the CDR3 reads TGCGCCAGCAGCCCCGGACAGGCGAAAGAGACCCAGTACTTC. Translated: CASSPGQAKETQYF. This chain connects TRBV5-1 to TRBJ2-5; 7 bases align to TRBD1. This CDR3 has 14 amino acids. Germline V gene sequence: CDR1 SGHRS, CDR2 YFSETQ. The V gene end was trimmed by 4 bases and the J gene end by 3 bases; junction bases not matched to a gene: 6.

The V gene is TRBV5-1, the J gene TRBJ2-2, with D hard to call. The CDR3 loop spans 15 amino acids. Germline assignment: CDR1 SGHRS and CDR2 YFSETQ. V dropped 2 bases and J dropped 1 base, with 9 bases sitting between them. The CDR3 reads CASSFSAGNTGELFF. CDR3 sequence (DNA): TGCGCCAGCAGCTTCAGCGCAGGGAACACCGGGGAGCTGTTTTTT. Supplemented by reference TRBV5-1 and TRBJ2-2, the full variable domain reads KAGVTQTPRYLIKTRGQQVTLSCSPISGHRSVSWYQQTPGQGLQFLFEYFSETQRNKGNFPGRFSGRQFSNSRSEMNVSTLELGDSALYLCASSFSAGNTGELFFGEGSRLTVL.